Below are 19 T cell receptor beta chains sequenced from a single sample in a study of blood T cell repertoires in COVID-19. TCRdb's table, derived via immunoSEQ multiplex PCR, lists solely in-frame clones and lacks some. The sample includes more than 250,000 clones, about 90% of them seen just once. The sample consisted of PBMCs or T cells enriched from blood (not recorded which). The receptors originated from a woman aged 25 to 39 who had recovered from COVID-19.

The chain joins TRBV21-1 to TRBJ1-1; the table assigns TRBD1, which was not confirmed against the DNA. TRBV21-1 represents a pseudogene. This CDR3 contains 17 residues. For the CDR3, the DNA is TGTGCCAGCAGCGAAACCACTACAGGGTCTTCTAGCACTGAAGCTTTCTTT. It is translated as CASSETTTGSSSTEAFF.

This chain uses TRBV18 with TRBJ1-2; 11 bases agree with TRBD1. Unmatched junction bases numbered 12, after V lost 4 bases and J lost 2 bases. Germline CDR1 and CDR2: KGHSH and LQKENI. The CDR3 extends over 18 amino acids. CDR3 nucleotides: TGTGCCAGCTCACTCGCCGGGACAGGGGGAGAAAACAACTATGGCTACACCTTC. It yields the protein CASSLAGTGGENNYGYTF.

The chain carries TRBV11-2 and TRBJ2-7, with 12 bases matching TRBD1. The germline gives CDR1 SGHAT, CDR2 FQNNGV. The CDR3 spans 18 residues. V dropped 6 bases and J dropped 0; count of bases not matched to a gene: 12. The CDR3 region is CASRRPGQGARISYEQYF. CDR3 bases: TGTGCCAGCAGGCGACCGGGACAGGGGGCCCGTATCTCCTACGAGCAGTACTTC.

The CDR3 DNA reads as TGTGCCAGCAGTTACGGAGGCTCTTCTGGAAACACCATATATTTT. This gives the protein CASSYGGSSGNTIYF. This chain uses TRBV6-2 or TRBV6-3 with TRBJ1-3, with D unclear. This CDR3 is built from 15 residues. Trimming stripped 2 bases from V and 1 base from J, with 9 bases between. Germline V gene sequence: CDR1 MNHEY, CDR2 SVGEGT.

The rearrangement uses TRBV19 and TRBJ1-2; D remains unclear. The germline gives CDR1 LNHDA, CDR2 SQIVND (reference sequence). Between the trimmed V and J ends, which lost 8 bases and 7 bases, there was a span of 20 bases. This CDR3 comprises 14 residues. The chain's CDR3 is CASRETGAWSGYTF. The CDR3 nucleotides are TGTGCCAGTCGTGAAACCGGCGCCTGGAGTGGCTACACCTTC.

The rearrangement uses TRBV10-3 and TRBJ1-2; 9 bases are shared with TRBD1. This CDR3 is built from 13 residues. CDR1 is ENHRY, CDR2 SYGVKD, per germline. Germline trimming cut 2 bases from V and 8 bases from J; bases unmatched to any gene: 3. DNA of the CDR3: TGTGCCATCAGTGAGGGACAGGGGAGCGGCTACACCTTC. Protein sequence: CAISEGQGSGYTF.

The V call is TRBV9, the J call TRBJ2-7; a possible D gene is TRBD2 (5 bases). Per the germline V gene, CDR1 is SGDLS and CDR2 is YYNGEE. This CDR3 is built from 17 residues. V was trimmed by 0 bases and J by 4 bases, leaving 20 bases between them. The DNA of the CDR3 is TGTGCCAGCAGCGTAGCGGCTGGGCGGGCAGGTTTTTACGAGCAGTACTTC. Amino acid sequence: CASSVAAGRAGFYEQYF.

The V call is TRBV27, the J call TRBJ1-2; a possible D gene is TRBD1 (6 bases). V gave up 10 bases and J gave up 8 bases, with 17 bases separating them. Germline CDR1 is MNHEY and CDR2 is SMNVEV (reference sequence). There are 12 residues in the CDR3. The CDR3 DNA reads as TGTGCCACCGCACGGGGGGGCGAAGGCTACACCTTC. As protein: CATARGGEGYTF.

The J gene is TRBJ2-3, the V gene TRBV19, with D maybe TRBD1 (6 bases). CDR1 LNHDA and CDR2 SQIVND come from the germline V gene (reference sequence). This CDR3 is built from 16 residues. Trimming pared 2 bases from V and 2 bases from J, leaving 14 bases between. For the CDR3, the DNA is TGTGCCAGTAGTATAATTTCGCCAGGGGACACAGATACGCAGTATTTT. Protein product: CASSIISPGDTDTQYF.

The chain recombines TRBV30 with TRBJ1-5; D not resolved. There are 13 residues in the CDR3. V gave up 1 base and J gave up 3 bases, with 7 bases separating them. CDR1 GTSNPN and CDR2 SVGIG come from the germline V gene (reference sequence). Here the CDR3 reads CAWSAGFNQPQHF. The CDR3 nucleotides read TGTGCCTGGAGTGCGGGTTTCAATCAGCCCCAGCATTTT.

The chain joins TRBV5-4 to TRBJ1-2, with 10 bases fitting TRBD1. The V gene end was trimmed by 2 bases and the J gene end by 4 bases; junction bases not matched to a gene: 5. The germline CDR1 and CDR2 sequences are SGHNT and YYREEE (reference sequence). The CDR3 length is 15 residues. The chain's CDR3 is CASSFQTGGFYGYTF. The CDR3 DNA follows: TGTGCCAGCAGCTTCCAGACAGGGGGCTTCTATGGCTACACCTTC.

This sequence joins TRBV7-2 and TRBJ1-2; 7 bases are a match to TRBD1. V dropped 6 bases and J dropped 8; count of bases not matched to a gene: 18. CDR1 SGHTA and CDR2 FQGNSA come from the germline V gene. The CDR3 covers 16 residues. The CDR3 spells CASRHRYRGEGVGYTF. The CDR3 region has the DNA TGTGCCAGCAGGCATCGCTACAGGGGAGAAGGGGTCGGCTACACCTTC.

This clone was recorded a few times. The CDR3 DNA follows: TGCGCCAGCAGCTTGGGAGACTACCAAGAGACCCAGTACTTC. Translated, it gives CASSLGDYQETQYF. This chain connects TRBV5-1 to TRBJ2-5; D not resolved. Germline assignment: CDR1 SGHRS and CDR2 YFSETQ. This CDR3 has 14 amino acids. V was trimmed by 0 bases and J by 0 bases, leaving 6 bases between them.

CDR3: CASSPMTVGGNTIYF. In DNA, the CDR3 is TGTGCCAGCAGCCCAATGACAGTAGGAGGAAACACCATATATTTT. The chain couples TRBV7-8 to TRBJ1-3; possible D gene TRBD1, 5 bases. Trimming removed 5 bases at V and 4 bases at J, with 15 bases between. In germline, CDR1 is SGHVS, CDR2 FQNEAQ. The CDR3 covers 15 residues.

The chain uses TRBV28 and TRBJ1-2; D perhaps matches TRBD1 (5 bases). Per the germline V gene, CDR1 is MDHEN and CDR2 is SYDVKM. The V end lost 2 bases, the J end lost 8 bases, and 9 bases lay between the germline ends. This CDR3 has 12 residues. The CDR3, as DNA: TGTGCCAGCAGTTTACCTGGGGCCGGCTACACCTTC. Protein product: CASSLPGAGYTF.

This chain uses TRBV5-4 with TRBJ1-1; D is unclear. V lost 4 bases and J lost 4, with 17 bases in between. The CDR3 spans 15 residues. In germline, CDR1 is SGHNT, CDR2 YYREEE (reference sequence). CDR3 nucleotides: TGTGCCAGCAGCCTGAGACTGGAATCGGGCACTGAAGCTTTCTTT. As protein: CASSLRLESGTEAFF. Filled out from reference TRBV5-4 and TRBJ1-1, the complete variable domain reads ETGVTQSPTHLIKTRGQQVTLRCSSQSGHNTVSWYQQALGQGPQFIFQYYREEENGRGNFPPRFSGLQFPNYSSELNVNALELDDSALYLCASSLRLESGTEAFFGQGTRLTVV.

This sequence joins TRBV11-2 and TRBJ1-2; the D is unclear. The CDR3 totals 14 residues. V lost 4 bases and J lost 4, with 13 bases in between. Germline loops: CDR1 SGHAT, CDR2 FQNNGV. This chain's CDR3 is CASSSPGALYGYTF. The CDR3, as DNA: TGTGCCAGCAGCTCCCCTGGAGCACTCTATGGCTACACCTTC.

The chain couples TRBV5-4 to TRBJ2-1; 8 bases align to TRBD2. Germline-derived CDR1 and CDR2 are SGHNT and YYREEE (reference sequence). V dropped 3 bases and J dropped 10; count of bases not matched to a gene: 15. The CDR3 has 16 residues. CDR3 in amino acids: CASSSRSGTRAQEQFF. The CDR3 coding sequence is TGTGCCAGCAGCTCCCGCTCCGGGACTAGGGCCCAGGAGCAGTTCTTC.

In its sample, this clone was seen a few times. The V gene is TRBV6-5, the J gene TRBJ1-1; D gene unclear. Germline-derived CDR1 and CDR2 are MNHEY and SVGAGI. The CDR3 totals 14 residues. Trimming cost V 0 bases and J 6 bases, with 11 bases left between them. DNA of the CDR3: TGTGCCAGCAGTTACTCGGAGGGAACAGCTGAAGCTTTCTTT. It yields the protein CASSYSEGTAEAFF.